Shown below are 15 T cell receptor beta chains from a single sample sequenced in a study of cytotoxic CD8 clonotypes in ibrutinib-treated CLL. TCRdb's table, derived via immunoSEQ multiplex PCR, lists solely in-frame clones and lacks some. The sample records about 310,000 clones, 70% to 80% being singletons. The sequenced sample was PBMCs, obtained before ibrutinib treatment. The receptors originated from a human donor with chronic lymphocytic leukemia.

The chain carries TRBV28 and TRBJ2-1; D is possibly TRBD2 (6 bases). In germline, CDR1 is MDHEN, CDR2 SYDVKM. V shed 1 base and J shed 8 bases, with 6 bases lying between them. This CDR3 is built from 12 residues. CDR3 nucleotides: TGTGCCAGCAGTTTATCGGGGGATGAGCAGTTCTTC. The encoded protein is CASSLSGDEQFF.

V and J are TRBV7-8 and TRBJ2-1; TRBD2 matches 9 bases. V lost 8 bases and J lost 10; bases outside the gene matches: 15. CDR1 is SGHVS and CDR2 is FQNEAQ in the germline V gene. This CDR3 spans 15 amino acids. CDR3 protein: CASPEGSGRGKEQFF. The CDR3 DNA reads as TGTGCCAGCCCCGAGGGTAGCGGGAGAGGGAAGGAGCAGTTCTTC.

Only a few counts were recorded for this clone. The chain's CDR3 is CASSPGQGVGYEQYF. The DNA for the CDR3 is TGCGCCAGCAGCCCGGGACAGGGTGTCGGCTACGAGCAGTACTTC. The chain employs TRBV4-1 and TRBJ2-7, with 9 nucleotides matching TRBD1. From germline, CDR1 is MGHRA and CDR2 YSYEKL. The CDR3 is 15 amino acids. The ends lost 4 bases at V and 3 bases at J; junction bases unmatched: 7.

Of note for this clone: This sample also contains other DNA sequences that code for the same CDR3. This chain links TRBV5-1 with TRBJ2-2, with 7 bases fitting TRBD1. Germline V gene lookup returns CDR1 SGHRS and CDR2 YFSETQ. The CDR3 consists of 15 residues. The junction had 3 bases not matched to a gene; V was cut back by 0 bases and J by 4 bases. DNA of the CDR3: TGCGCCAGCAGCTTGGGACAGGGCGCCACCGGGGAGCTGTTTTTT. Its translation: CASSLGQGATGELFF.

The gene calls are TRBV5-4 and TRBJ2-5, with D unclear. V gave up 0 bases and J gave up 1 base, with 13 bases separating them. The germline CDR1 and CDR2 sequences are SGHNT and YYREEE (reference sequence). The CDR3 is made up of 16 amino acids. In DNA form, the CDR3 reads TGTGCCAGCAGCTTGGCTGGAGCCGCGTTCCAAGAGACCCAGTACTTC. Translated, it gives CASSLAGAAFQETQYF.

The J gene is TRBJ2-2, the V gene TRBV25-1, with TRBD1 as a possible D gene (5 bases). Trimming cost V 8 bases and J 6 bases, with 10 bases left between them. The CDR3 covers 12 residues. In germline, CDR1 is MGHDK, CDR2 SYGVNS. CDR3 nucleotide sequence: TGTGCCAGCGTTCAGGGCCCCGGGGAGCTGTTTTTT. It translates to CASVQGPGELFF.

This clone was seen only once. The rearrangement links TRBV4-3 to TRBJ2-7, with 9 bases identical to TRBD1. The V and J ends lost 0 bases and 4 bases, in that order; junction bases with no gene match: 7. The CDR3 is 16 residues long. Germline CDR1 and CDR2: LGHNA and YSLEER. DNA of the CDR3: TGCGCCAGCAGCCAAGATACCGGGACAGGGATGTACGAGCAGTACTTC. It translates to CASSQDTGTGMYEQYF.

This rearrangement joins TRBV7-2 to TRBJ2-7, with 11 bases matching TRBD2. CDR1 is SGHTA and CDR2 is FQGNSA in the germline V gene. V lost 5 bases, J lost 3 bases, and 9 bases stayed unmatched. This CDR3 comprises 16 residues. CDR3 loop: CASSIRLAGLDYEQYF. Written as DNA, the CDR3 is TGTGCCAGCAGCATCCGACTAGCGGGGTTGGACTACGAGCAGTACTTC.

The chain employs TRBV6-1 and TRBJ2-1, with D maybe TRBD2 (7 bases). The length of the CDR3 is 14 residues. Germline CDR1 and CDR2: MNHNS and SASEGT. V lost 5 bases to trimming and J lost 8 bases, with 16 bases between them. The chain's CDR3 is CASSQRDGGHEQFF. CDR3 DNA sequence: TGTGCCAGCAGTCAGAGGGACGGGGGGCATGAGCAGTTCTTC.

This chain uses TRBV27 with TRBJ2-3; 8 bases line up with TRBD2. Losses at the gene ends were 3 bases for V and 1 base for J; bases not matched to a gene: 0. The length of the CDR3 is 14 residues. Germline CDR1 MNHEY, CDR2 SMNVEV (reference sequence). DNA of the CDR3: TGTGCCAGCAGTTTTAGCGGGGGCACAGATACGCAGTATTTT. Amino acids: CASSFSGGTDTQYF.

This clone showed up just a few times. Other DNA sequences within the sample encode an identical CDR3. DNA for the CDR3: TGCGCCAGCAGCCAAGCAACAGGCCCCTACGAGCAGTACTTC. Its translation is CASSQATGPYEQYF. This rearrangement joins TRBV4-1 to TRBJ2-7; a possible D gene is TRBD1 (5 bases). V shed 1 base and J shed 2 bases, with 9 bases lying between them. CDR1 is MGHRA and CDR2 is YSYEKL in the germline V gene. This CDR3 has 14 residues.

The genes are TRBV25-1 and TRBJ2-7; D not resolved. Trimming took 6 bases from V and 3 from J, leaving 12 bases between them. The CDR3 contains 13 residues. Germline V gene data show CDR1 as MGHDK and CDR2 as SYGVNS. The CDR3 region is CASSDGWVYEQYF. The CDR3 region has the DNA TGTGCCAGCAGCGACGGGTGGGTCTACGAGCAGTACTTC.

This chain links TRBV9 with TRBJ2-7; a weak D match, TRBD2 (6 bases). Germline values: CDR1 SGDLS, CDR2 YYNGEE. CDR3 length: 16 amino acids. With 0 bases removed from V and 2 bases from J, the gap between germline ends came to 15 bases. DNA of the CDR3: TGTGCCAGCAGCGTAGACTTGGGGACTCCCACCTACGAGCAGTACTTC. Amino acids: CASSVDLGTPTYEQYF.

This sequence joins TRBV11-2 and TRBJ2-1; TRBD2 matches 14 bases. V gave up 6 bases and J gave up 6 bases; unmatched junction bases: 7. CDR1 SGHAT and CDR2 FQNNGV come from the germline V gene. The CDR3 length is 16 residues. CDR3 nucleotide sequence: TGTGCCAGCAGACGACTAGCGGGAGGGCCGAGCAATGAGCAGTTCTTC. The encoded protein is CASRRLAGGPSNEQFF.

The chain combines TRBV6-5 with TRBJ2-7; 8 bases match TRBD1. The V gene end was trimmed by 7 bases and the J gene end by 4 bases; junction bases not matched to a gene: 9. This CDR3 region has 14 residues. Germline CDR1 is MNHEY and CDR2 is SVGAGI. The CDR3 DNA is TGTGCCAGCACCGAGGACAGGGCGACTTACGAGCAGTACTTC. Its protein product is CASTEDRATYEQYF.